The 20 T cell receptor beta chains below were found in one sample sequenced in a study of vaccination and CD4 T cells after COVID-19. Oncomine TCR Beta short-read sequencing was applied to DNA from cultured CD4+ T cells. Via MiXCR, TCRdb re-called the PCR reads, giving one row per CDR3 protein. Among about 14,000 distinct CDR3 sequences, around three fifths were seen once, and the ten largest hold roughly 17%. Their antigens remain unidentified. The sample's treatment: approximately nine-day PBMC culture with coronavirus spike peptide pools or control peptides (ViraFEST assay). Specimen: CD4+ T cells from blood, cultured in vitro. The source is a human donor who had recovered from COVID-19.

This chain connects TRBV18 to TRBJ2-2; 8 bases are shared with TRBD2. V shed 2 bases and J 7 bases; nucleotides not matched to a gene: 9. The germline CDR1 and CDR2 sequences are KGHSH and LQKENI. The CDR3 runs 16 residues. CDR3 sequence (DNA): TGTGCCAGCTCACCAAGCCGGACTAGCTGGGTCGGGGAGCTGTTTTTT. As protein: CASSPSRTSWVGELFF.

V and J are TRBV21-1 and TRBJ2-5; TRBD2 is the table's D call, not checked against the DNA. TRBV21-1 is an annotated pseudogene. CDR3 size: 19 residues. The CDR3 coding sequence is TGTGCCAGCAGCTCCAACAGACGACTAGCGGGAGTGGTGGGAGAGACCCAGTACTTC. Translated, it gives CASSSNRRLAGVVGETQYF.

In this sample, this clonotype is medium-sized. The chain recombines TRBV5-1 with TRBJ1-3; D gene ambiguous. From germline, CDR1 is SGHRS and CDR2 YFSETQ. The CDR3 totals 16 residues. V lost 2 bases to trimming and J lost 0 bases, with 12 bases between them. In DNA form, the CDR3 reads TGCGCCAGCAGCTTAAGCAGCATACTCTCTGGAAACACCATATATTTT. Its translation: CASSLSSILSGNTIYF.

This clonotype appeared once. The chain recombines TRBV20-1 with TRBJ2-4; D possibly uses TRBD1 or TRBD2 (6 bases each). Trimming cost V 6 bases and J 8 bases, with 23 bases left between them. The germline CDR1 and CDR2 sequences are DFQATT and SNEGSKA (reference sequence). CDR3 length: 15 residues. CDR3 DNA: TGCAGTGCCCCCGTTTCGGGGGCGCATCAAGACATTCAGTACTTC. The encoded protein is CSAPVSGAHQDIQYF.

The V gene is TRBV4-2, the J gene TRBJ2-2, with 7 bases fitting TRBD2. The CDR3 runs to 17 residues. Germline lookup yields CDR1 LGHNA and CDR2 YNFKEQ. Unmatched junction bases numbered 9, after V lost 4 bases and J lost 1 base. CDR3 nucleotides: TGTGCCAGCAGCCTACTGGAAACTAGCGTGAACACCGGGGAGCTGTTTTTT. This translates into CASSLLETSVNTGELFF.

The chain uses TRBV9 and TRBJ1-5; D unresolved. CDR1 is SGDLS and CDR2 is YYNGEE in the germline V gene. With 0 bases removed from V and 0 bases from J, the gap between germline ends came to 7 bases. This CDR3 is 15 amino acids long. This CDR3 is CASSVGPNSNQPQHF. In nucleotides, the CDR3 is TGTGCCAGCAGCGTAGGACCAAATAGCAATCAGCCCCAGCATTTT.

This clonotype was seen just once. This chain connects TRBV5-1 to TRBJ2-4; tentative D call: TRBD2 (6 bases). The CDR3 sequence is 15 residues long. V dropped 0 bases and J dropped 8 bases, with 15 bases sitting between them. Germline CDR1 reads SGHRS; CDR2 reads YFSETQ. As DNA, the CDR3 is TGCGCCAGCAGCTTGGCCGCGGGGTTGGGAGACATTCAGTACTTC. Translating it yields CASSLAAGLGDIQYF. Based on the CDR3 plus reference TRBV5-1 and TRBJ2-4, the full variable domain is KAGVTQTPRYLIKTRGQQVTLSCSPISGHRSVSWYQQTPGQGLQFLFEYFSETQRNKGNFPGRFSGRQFSNSRSEMNVSTLELGDSALYLCASSLAAGLGDIQYFGAGTRLSVL.

This rearrangement joins TRBV4-1 to TRBJ1-5; D is unresolved. Germline CDR1 reads MGHRA; CDR2 reads YSYEKL. The CDR3 runs 16 residues. Trimming left V 2 bases short and J 2 bases short, with 13 bases between. CDR3 sequence: CASSQPPYNGNQPQHF. CDR3 DNA sequence: TGCGCCAGCAGCCAACCCCCTTACAATGGCAATCAGCCCCAGCATTTT.

As DNA, the CDR3 is TGTGCCAGCAGCTCCAACGGACTAGCGAACGGGGAGCTGTTTTTT. Its protein is CASSSNGLANGELFF. This chain links TRBV7-3 with TRBJ2-2, with TRBD2 identical over 9 bases. The germline V gene encodes CDR1 SGHTA and CDR2 FQGTGA. V lost 4 bases and J lost 7; bases outside the gene matches: 7. The CDR3 length is 15 residues.

J is TRBJ2-2 and V is TRBV20-1; D may be TRBD1 (5 bases). This CDR3 is built from 14 residues. Deletions cut 3 bases from V and 3 bases from J, with 11 bases between. CDR1 and CDR2 (germline): DFQATT, SNEGSKA (reference sequence). The CDR3 loop is CSASAAGHTGELFF. The CDR3 DNA reads as TGCAGTGCTAGCGCGGCAGGGCACACCGGGGAGCTGTTTTTT.

In this sample, this clonotype turned up a few times. The genes are TRBV28 and TRBJ1-5; possibly TRBD1 for D (5 bases). V was clipped by 5 bases and J by 7 bases, with 18 bases between them. CDR1 is MDHEN and CDR2 is SYDVKM in the germline V gene. This CDR3 spans 15 amino acids. CDR3 region: CASSAKGQGRQPQHF. The CDR3 DNA sequence: TGTGCCAGCAGTGCGAAAGGGCAGGGTAGGCAGCCCCAGCATTTT.

This clonotype has a handful of counts. The V call is TRBV12-3 or TRBV12-4, the J call TRBJ2-4, with 10 nucleotides matching TRBD1. The CDR3 runs to 14 residues. V dropped 2 bases and J dropped 6; count of bases not matched to a gene: 1. The CDR3 sequence is CASSLRTGGNIQYF. CDR3 coding DNA: TGTGCCAGCAGTTTACGGACAGGGGGAAACATTCAGTACTTC.

The genes are TRBV7-9 and TRBJ1-3, with D hard to call. The CDR3 is 15 amino acids. Trimming removed 4 bases from V and 0 bases from J, with 10 bases in between. Germline loops: CDR1 SEHNR, CDR2 FQNEAQ (reference sequence). In nucleotides, the CDR3 is TGTGCCAGCAGCTCTGACGGTCTCTCTGGAAACACCATATATTTT. It encodes CASSSDGLSGNTIYF.

The genes are TRBV11-2 and TRBJ2-5; 14 nucleotides agree with TRBD2. The CDR3 is made up of 16 amino acids. Germline-derived CDR1 and CDR2 are SGHAT and FQNNGV. Trimming removed 2 bases from V and 4 bases from J; junction bases left unmatched: 3. CDR3 DNA: TGTGCCAGCAGCTTAACGACTAGCGGGAGGGGAGAGACCCAGTACTTC. It specifies CASSLTTSGRGETQYF.

This clonotype showed up just a few times. This rearrangement joins TRBV6-1 to TRBJ1-5; a possible D gene is TRBD1 (6 bases). Trimming pared 8 bases from V and 0 bases from J, leaving 8 bases between. Germline loops: CDR1 MNHNS, CDR2 SASEGT. This CDR3 has 13 residues. The CDR3 protein is CASRQDSNQPQHF. CDR3 bases: TGTGCCAGCCGACAGGATAGCAATCAGCCCCAGCATTTT.

The rearrangement uses TRBV7-9 and TRBJ2-7; D unclear. The V end was cut by 2 bases, the J end by 0 bases, with 5 bases between. CDR3 length: 13 residues. Germline assignment: CDR1 SEHNR and CDR2 FQNEAQ (reference sequence). CDR3 DNA sequence: TGTGCCAGCAGCTTATCACACTCCTACGAGCAGTACTTC. Its translation: CASSLSHSYEQYF.

The rearrangement links TRBV2 to TRBJ1-5; possibly TRBD1 for D (5 bases). The CDR3 consists of 12 residues. V lost 9 bases, J lost 1 base, and 7 bases lay in between. Germline CDR1 SNHLY, CDR2 FYNNEI. Here the CDR3 reads CASRGSNQPQHF. As DNA, the CDR3 is TGTGCCAGTCGGGGGAGCAATCAGCCCCAGCATTTT.

The chain uses TRBV6-1 and TRBJ1-1, with TRBD1 matching over 10 bases. CDR3 length: 14 amino acids. V trimming: 2 bases; J trimming: 8 bases; junction bases outside the gene matches: 5. Germline assignment: CDR1 MNHNS and CDR2 SASEGT. The CDR3 region is CASSERGTGVEAFF. The CDR3 DNA follows: TGTGCCAGCAGTGAAAGGGGGACAGGGGTCGAAGCTTTCTTT.

This clonotype appeared a few times. The chain employs TRBV19 and TRBJ2-5, with 7 bases fitting TRBD2. There are 13 residues in the CDR3. The V segment lost 5 bases and the J segment 1 base; nucleotides outside the gene matches: 1. Germline CDR1 LNHDA, CDR2 SQIVND (reference sequence). In nucleotides, the CDR3 is TGTGCCAGTAGTCGGGAGGTCCAAGAGACCCAGTACTTC. Protein product: CASSREVQETQYF.

This clonotype is medium-sized (0.01 to 0.1%) in the sample. The chain uses TRBV7-8 and TRBJ2-4; D gene uncertain. Germline CDR1 SGHVS, CDR2 FQNEAQ. V lost 5 bases, J lost 3 bases, and 11 bases lay in between. The CDR3 sequence is 14 residues long. The DNA of the CDR3 is TGTGCCAGCAGCCCAACTGAAAGCAAAAACATTCAGTACTTC. It is translated as CASSPTESKNIQYF.